These T cell receptor beta chains were read from a single sample in a study of a mutant IDH1 vaccine in newly diagnosed glioma. Clones were read by immunoSEQ multiplex PCR, and TCRdb kept only the in-frame ones, dropping some. The data contain 25,000 to 30,000 clones, approximately 80% of them singletons. No antigen has been identified for these receptors. Sequences were derived from PBMCs, sampled from a glioma patient whose treatment included an IDH1 peptide vaccine. These receptor sequences come from a young woman with glioma. Each CDR3 is given with its conserved first and last residue. A D gene is named only where the DNA matches it firmly. The listing skips clone size in some rows; elsewhere it reads once, few, many or a size class.

>TRBJ1-1|-|-|TRBV5-1|13
TGCGCCAGCAGCCCTCTGATTAACACTGAAGCTTTCTTT
CASSPLINTEAFF
>TRBJ2-7|TRBD1|-|TRBV7-9|13
TGTGCCAGCAGACCGACAGGGACCTACGAGCAGTACTTC
CASRPTGTYEQYF
>TRBJ1-2|TRBD1|-|TRBV25-1|13
TGTGCCAGCAGTGCGACAGGGGTGGGGGGCTACACCTTC
CASSATGVGGYTF
>TRBJ2-7|-|-|TRBV4-2|14
TGTGCCAGCAGCCAAGAGGGGAGGACCTACGAGCAGTACTTC
CASSQEGRTYEQYF
>TRBJ1-4|TRBD1|-|TRBV5-4|13
TGTGCCATCCAAGACAGGGGGCATGAAAAACTGTTTTTT
CAIQDRGHEKLFF
>TRBJ2-1|TRBD2|few|TRBV11-2|15
TGTGCCAGCAGCTTAACCGGGGGGGCCCGCAATGAGCAGTTCTTC
CASSLTGGARNEQFF
>TRBJ1-3|-|-|TRBV5-6|13
TGTGCCAGCAGCACCCTGAACGGAAACACCATATATTTT
CASSTLNGNTIYF
>TRBJ2-1|TRBD2|-|TRBV5-1|12
TGCGCCAGCAGCTATGGGGGGGATGAGCAGTTCTTC
CASSYGGDEQFF
>TRBJ2-7|-|-|TRBV2|14
TGTGCCAGCGCCGTGGGACGGCTCGACTACGAGCAGTACTTC
CASAVGRLDYEQYF
>TRBJ1-4|-|-|TRBV29-1|13
TGCAGCGTTGACGGGGCGGACCGTGAAAAACTGTTTTTT
CSVDGADREKLFF
>TRBJ1-1|-|-|TRBV9|12
TGTGCCAGCAGCGTAGGGGCTTCGGAAGCTTTCTTT
CASSVGASEAFF
>TRBJ2-1|-|-|TRBV5-6|17
TGTGCCAGCAGCTTTTTCGGTTGGGGGGCCTCCTACAATGAGCAGTTCTTC
CASSFFGWGASYNEQFF
>TRBJ1-2|-|once|TRBV10-3|13
TGTGCCATCAGAGGCGGACGGAATAATGGCTACACCTTC
CAIRGGRNNGYTF
>TRBJ1-6|TRBD1|-|TRBV4-1|15
TGCGCCAGCAGCCAGGCGGACAGGGGGGGATCACCCCTCCACTTT
CASSQADRGGSPLHF
>TRBJ1-1|TRBD1|-|TRBV5-1|18
TGCGCCAGCAGCTTGGCGTACAGGGGTCGGGGCGCGAGCACTGAAGCTTTCTTT
CASSLAYRGRGASTEAFF
>TRBJ1-3|-|-|TRBV5-6|14
TGTGCCAGCAGCCCGGAACCCATGGGAAACACCATATATTTT
CASSPEPMGNTIYF
>TRBJ2-1|-|-|TRBV5-4|13
TGTGCCAGCAGCCCAAGTCAGGCTGAGGAGCAGTTCTTC
CASSPSQAEEQFF
>TRBJ2-5|-|once|TRBV5-5|14
TGTGCCAGCAGCTTGGCAGGGGCGAGGGAGACCCAGTACTTC
CASSLAGARETQYF
>TRBJ2-2|-|once|TRBV29-1|13
TGCAGCGCCGAAGGGGGGGTGGGCGGGGAGCTGTTTTTT
CSAEGGVGGELFF
>TRBJ2-2|-|-|TRBV13|16
TGTGCCAGCACCCCCCTATCCACCCTGAGCACCGGGGAGCTGTTTTTT
CASTPLSTLSTGELFF
>TRBJ1-1|-|-|TRBV18|13
TGTGCCAGCTCACCAACGGTGAACACTGAAGCTTTCTTT
CASSPTVNTEAFF
>TRBJ2-2|-|few|TRBV2|15
TGTGCCAGCAGATTGTCGAATTCCGGGGCCGGGGAGCTGTTTTTT
CASRLSNSGAGELFF